This T cell receptor (beta chain) was sequenced for a study of response to subunit inactivated influenza vaccine. Regarding the study as a whole: Each seasonal influenza vaccination recruits few new T cells, the authors suggested.

This clonotype was recorded at least ten times. Its antigen is undetermined. TCRdb re-called the RT-PCR reads through MiXCR, storing one row per CDR3 protein. The sample comprises a few hundred thousand distinct CDR3 sequences, 14% of which are singletons, and around 10% rests with the top ten. The germline gives CDR1 MDHEN, CDR2 SYDVKM. This CDR3 is 16 amino acids long. V was clipped by 2 bases and J by 5 bases, with 18 bases between them. The origin of this receptor is a middle-aged man who received an inactivated influenza vaccine. This chain connects TRBV28 to TRBJ2-5, with D unclear. The sequences come from PBMCs from blood, collected about 13 days after vaccination. As DNA, the CDR3 is TGTGCCAGCAGTTTAACCCCTGAGGAAGTCGGGGAGACCCAGTACTTC. Translation: CASSLTPEEVGETQYF.